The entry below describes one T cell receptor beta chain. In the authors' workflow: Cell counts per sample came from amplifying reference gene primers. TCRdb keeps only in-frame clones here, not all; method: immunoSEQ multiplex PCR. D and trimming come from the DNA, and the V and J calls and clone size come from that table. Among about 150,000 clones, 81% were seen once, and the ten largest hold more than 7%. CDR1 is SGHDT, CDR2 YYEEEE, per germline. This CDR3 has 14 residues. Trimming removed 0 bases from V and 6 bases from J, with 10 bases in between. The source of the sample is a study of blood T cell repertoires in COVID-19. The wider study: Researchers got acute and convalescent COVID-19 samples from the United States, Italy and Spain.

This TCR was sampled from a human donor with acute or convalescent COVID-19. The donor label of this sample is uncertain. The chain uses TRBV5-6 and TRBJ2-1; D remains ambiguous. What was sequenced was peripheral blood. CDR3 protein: CASSLAVLGNEQFF. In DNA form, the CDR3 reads TGTGCCAGCAGCTTGGCGGTCCTAGGCAATGAGCAGTTCTTC.